This T cell receptor beta chain was obtained from a study of technical replicates of blood from a handful of donors. Per germline, CDR1 SGHNT and CDR2 YENEEA. CDR3 length: 15 amino acids. V gave up 5 bases and J gave up 5 bases, with 16 bases separating them. This clone was detected once. Libraries were prepared by immunoSEQ multiplex PCR; TCRdb keeps only in-frame clonotypes and omits some of them. This table holds some 57,000 clones, about nine tenths found once. The material sequenced was PBMCs. The receptor was derived from a human donor in good health. Some clones in this sample may be carry-over from other donors' samples. The V and J genes are TRBV11-3 and TRBJ2-1; weak D call: TRBD1 (6 bases). CDR3 in amino acids: CASSPRGIGNNEQFF. The CDR3 region has the DNA TGTGCCAGCAGCCCGAGGGGGATCGGCAACAATGAGCAGTTCTTC. The whole variable domain, filled in from reference TRBV11-3 and TRBJ2-1, reads EAGVVQSPRYKIIEKKQPVAFWCNPISGHNTLYWYLQNLGQGPELLIRYENEEAVDDSQLPKDRFSAERLKGVDSTLKIQPAELGDSAVYLCASSPRGIGNNEQFFGPGTRLTVL.